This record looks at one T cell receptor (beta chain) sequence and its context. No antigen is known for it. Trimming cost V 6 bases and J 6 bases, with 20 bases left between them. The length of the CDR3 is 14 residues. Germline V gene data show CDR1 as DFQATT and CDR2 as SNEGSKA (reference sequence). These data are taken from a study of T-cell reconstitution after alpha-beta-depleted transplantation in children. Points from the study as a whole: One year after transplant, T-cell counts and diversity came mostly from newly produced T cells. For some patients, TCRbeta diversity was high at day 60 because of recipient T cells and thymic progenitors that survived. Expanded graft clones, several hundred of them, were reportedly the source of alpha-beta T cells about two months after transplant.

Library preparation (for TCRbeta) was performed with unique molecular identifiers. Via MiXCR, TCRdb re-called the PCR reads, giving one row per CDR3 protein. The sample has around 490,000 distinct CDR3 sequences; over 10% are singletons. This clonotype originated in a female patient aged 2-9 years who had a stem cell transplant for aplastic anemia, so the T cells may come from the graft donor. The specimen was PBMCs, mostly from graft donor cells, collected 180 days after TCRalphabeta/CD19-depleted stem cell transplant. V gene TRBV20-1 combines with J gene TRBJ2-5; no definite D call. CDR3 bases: TGCAGTGCCTCTTGGACGGCCCAAGTACAGACCCAGTACTTC. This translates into CSASWTAQVQTQYF.